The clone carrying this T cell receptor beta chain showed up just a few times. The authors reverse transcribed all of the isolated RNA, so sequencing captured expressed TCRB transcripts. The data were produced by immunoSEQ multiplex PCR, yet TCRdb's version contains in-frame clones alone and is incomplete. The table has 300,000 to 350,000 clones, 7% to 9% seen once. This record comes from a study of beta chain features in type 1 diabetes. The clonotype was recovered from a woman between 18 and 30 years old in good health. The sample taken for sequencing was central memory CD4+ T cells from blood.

Written as DNA, the CDR3 is TGTGCCAGCAGTGAATTCGGAGGGCTCGGCACAGATACGCAGTATTTT. Protein product: CASSEFGGLGTDTQYF. The chain has TRBV2 and TRBJ2-3; a weak D match, TRBD2 (6 bases). The CDR3 has 16 residues. The V end was cut by 2 bases, the J end by 1 base, with 13 bases between. Germline V gene sequence: CDR1 SNHLY, CDR2 FYNNEI.